The clone carrying this T cell receptor (beta chain) was seen only a few times. The entry originates in a study of tumor-infiltrating lymphocytes in primary liver carcinoma. In the study overall: There were tumors of stage T1-T3 N0M0, each 4.2 to 10 cm across. Each of the samples returned roughly 3.65 to 7.5 million productive TCRbeta reads (a yield similar across tissue types).

The authors made TCR beta cDNA from about 500 ng total RNA with a constant-region primer. Generation of the TCR beta libraries relied on three nested multiplex PCR rounds using slightly modified ARM-PCR. TCRdb called the multiplex PCR reads again in MiXCR, with one record for every CDR3 protein. The sample shows 190,000 or so distinct CDR3 sequences, roughly 61% of them seen only once. For blood RNA, unsorted whole blood served as the source, and germline DNA was extracted too. The clonotype originates from a woman aged 55-70 years with primary liver carcinoma and hepatitis B virus infection. The sequenced sample consisted of peripheral blood.

The CDR3 reads CASALLGGEEFF. The CDR3 region has the DNA TGTGCCAGCGCTTTATTGGGCGGAGAGGAGTTCTTC. The chain is built from TRBV28 and TRBJ2-1; no definite D call. Per germline, CDR1 MDHEN and CDR2 SYDVKM. Trimming cost V 8 bases and J 14 bases, with 19 bases left between them. The CDR3 has 12 amino acids.